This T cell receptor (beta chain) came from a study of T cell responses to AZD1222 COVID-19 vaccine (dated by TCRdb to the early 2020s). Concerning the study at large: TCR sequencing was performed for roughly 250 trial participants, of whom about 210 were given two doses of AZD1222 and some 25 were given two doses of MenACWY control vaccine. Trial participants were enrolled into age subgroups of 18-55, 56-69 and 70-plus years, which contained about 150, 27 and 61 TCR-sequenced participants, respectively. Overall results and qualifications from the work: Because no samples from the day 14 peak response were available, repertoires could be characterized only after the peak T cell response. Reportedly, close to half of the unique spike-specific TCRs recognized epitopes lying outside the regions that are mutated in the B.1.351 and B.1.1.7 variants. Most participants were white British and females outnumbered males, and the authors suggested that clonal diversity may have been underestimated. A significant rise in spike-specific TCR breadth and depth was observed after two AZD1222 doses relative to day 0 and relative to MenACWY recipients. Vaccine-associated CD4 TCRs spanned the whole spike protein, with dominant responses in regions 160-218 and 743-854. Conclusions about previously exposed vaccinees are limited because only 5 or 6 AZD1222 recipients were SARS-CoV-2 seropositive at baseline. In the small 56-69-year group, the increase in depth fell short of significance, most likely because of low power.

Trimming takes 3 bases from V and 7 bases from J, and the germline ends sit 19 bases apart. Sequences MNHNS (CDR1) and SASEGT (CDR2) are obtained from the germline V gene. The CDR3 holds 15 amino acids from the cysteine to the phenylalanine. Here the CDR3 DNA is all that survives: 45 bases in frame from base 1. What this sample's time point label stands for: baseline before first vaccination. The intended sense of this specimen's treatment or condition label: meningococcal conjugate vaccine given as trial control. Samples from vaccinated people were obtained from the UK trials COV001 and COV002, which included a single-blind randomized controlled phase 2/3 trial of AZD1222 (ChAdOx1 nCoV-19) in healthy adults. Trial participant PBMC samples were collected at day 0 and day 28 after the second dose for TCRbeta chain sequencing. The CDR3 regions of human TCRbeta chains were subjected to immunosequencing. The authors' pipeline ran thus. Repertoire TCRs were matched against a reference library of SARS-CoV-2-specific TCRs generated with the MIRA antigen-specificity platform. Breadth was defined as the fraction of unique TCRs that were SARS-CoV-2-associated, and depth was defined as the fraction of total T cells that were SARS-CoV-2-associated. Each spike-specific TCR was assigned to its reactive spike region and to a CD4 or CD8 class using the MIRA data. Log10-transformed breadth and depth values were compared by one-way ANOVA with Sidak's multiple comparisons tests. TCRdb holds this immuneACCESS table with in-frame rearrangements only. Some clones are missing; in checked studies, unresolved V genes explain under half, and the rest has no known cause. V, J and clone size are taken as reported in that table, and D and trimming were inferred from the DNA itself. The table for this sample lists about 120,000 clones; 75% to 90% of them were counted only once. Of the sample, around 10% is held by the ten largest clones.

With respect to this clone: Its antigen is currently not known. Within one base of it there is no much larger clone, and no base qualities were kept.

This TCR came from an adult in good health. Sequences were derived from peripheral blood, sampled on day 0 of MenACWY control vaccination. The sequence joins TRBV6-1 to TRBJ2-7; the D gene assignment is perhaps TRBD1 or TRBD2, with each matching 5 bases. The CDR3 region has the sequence CASSEVRDPSWEQYF. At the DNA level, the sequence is TGTGCCAGCAGTGAGGTCCGGGACCCCTCATGGGAGCAGTACTTC.